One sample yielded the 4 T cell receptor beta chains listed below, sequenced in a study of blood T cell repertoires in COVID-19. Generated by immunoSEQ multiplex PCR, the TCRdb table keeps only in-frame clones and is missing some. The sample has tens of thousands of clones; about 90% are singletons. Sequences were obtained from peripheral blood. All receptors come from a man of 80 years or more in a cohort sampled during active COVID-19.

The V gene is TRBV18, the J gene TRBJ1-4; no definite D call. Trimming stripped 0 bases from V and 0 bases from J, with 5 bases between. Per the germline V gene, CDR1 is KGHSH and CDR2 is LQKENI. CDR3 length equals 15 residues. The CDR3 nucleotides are TGTGCCAGCTCACCACCGACTGCAACTAATGAAAAACTGTTTTTT. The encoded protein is CASSPPTATNEKLFF.

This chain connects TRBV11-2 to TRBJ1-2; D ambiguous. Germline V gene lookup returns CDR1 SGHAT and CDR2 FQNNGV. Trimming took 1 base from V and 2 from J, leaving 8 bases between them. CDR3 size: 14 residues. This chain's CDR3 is CASSLGAPNYGYTF. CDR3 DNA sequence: TGTGCCAGCAGCTTAGGGGCCCCCAACTATGGCTACACCTTC.

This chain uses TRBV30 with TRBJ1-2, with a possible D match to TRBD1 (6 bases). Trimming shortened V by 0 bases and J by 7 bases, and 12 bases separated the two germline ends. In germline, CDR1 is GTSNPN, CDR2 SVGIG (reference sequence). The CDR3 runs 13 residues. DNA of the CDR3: TGTGCCTGGAGTGTACGGGGGGGCTCTGGCTACACCTTC. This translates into CAWSVRGGSGYTF. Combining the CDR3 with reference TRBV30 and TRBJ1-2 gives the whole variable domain SQTIHQWPATLVQPVGSPLSLECTVEGTSNPNLYWYRQAAGRGLQLLFYSVGIGQISSEVPQNLSASRPQDRQFILSSKKLLLSDSGFYLCAWSVRGGSGYTFGSGTRLTVV.

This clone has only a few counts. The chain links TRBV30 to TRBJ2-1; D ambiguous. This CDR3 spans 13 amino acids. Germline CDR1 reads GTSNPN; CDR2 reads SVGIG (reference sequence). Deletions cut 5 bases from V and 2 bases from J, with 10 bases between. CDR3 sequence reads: CAWGYVAYNEQFF. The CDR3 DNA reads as TGTGCCTGGGGGTACGTAGCCTACAATGAGCAGTTCTTC.